This TCR beta chain was captured by sequencing in a study of OX40 agonist ivuxolimab in advanced cancers. Study details: Three patients, one with hepatocellular carcinoma and two with cutaneous melanoma, responded partially.

This CDR3 has 15 residues. V was clipped by 4 bases and J by 4 bases, with 16 bases between them. The germline CDR1 and CDR2 sequences are SGHVS and FNYEAQ. Blood samples were obtained at baseline, cycle 4 day 1, and cycle 7 day 1. Generated by immunoSEQ multiplex PCR, the TCRdb table keeps only in-frame clones and is missing some. The sample contains around 72,000 clones, 75% to 90% of which appear only once. Material: CD4+ or CD8+ T cells sorted from blood, obtained in a trial of the OX40 agonist ivuxolimab. The receptor was isolated from an adult with an advanced solid tumor such as melanoma, head and neck, liver or kidney cancer. V usage is TRBV7-6 and J usage is TRBJ1-1; D possibly corresponds to TRBD1 (6 bases). CDR3 DNA: TGTGCCAGCAGCTCCGCTAGGGGACACCGCACTGAAGCTTTCTTT. Translating it yields CASSSARGHRTEAFF.